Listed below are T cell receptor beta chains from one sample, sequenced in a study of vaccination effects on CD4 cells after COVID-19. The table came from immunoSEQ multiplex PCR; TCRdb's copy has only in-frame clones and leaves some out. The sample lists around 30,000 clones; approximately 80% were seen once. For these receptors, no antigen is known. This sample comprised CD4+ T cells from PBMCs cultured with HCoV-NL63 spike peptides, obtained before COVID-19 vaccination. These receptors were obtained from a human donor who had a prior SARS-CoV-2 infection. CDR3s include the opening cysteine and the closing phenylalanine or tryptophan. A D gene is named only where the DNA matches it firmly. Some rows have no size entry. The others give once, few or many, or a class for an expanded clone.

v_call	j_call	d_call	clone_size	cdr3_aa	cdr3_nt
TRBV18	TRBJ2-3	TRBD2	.	CASSSQQRGGPTQYF	TGTGCCAGCTCATCCCAACAGCGGGGGGGTCCAACGCAGTATTTT
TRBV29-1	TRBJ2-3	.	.	CSVTGGRRRTDTQYF	TGCAGCGTCACCGGGGGACGGAGGAGGACAGATACGCAGTATTTT
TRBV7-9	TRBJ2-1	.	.	CASSAFRDTHNEQFF	TGTGCCAGCAGCGCTTTTAGGGACACACACAATGAGCAGTTCTTC
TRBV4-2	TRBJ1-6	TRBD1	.	CASSQTGTGYNSPLHF	TGTGCCAGCAGCCAGACCGGGACAGGGTATAATTCACCCCTCCACTTT
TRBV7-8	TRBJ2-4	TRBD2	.	CASSLLAGPNIQYF	TGTGCCAGCAGCCTCCTAGCGGGACCAAACATTCAGTACTTC
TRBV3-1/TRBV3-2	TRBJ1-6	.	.	CASSPYRAPSPLHF	TGTGCCAGCAGCCCCTACAGGGCTCCGTCACCCCTCCACTTT
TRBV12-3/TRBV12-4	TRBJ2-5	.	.	CASSLYGETQYF	TGTGCCAGCAGCCTATATGGTGAGACCCAGTACTTC
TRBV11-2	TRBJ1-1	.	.	CASSPRQIMNTEAFF	TGTGCCAGCAGCCCCAGACAGATCATGAACACTGAAGCTTTCTTT
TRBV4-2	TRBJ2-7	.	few	CASSQDSGTYYEQYF	TGTGCCAGCAGCCAAGACTCGGGAACCTACTACGAGCAGTACTTC
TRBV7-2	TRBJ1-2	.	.	CASSLMPRGANYGYTF	TGTGCCAGCAGCTTAATGCCGCGGGGAGCTAACTATGGCTACACCTTC
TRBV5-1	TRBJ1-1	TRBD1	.	CASSPHRTGVDEAFF	TGCGCCAGCAGCCCCCACCGGACAGGGGTGGATGAAGCTTTCTTT
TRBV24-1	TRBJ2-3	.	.	CATSDPSSPSTDTQYF	TGTGCCACCAGTGACCCTAGCTCTCCTAGCACAGATACGCAGTATTTT
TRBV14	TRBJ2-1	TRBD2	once	CASSHFLSPGLVDNEQFF	TGTGCCAGCAGCCATTTCCTCTCCCCGGGACTAGTCGACAATGAGCAGTTCTTC
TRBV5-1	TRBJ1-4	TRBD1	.	CASSFRTGGTNEKLFF	TGCGCCAGCAGCTTTAGGACAGGGGGTACTAATGAAAAACTGTTTTTT
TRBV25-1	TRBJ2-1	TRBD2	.	CASSELGGGGRYNEQFF	TGTGCCAGCAGTGAACTTGGAGGCGGGGGGCGCTACAATGAGCAGTTCTTC
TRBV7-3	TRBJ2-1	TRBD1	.	CASSPGQGHNEQFF	TGTGCCAGCAGCCCGGGACAGGGACACAATGAGCAGTTCTTC
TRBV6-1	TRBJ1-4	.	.	CASSEPGRGRANEKLFF	TGTGCCAGCAGTGAACCGGGCCGAGGGAGGGCTAATGAAAAACTGTTTTTT
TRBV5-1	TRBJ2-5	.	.	CASSSVRGGETQYF	TGCGCCAGCAGCTCGGTCAGGGGGGGGGAGACCCAGTACTTC
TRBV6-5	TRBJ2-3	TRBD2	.	CASSYTLAGGPDTQYF	TGTGCCAGCAGTTACACTCTAGCGGGAGGGCCTGATACGCAGTATTTT
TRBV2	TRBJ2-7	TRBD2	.	CASSEALREGEQYF	TGTGCCAGCAGTGAAGCGCTGAGGGAGGGCGAGCAGTACTTC
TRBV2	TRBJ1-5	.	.	CASSDRFGGQHF	TGTGCCAGCAGTGATCGGTTTGGCGGTCAGCATTTT
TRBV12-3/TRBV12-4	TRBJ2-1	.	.	CASRGLGRYEQFF	TGTGCCAGCAGAGGACTGGGGCGTTATGAGCAGTTCTTC
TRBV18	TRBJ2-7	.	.	CASSPLTRVNEQYF	TGTGCCAGCTCACCTCTGACCCGTGTCAACGAGCAGTACTTC
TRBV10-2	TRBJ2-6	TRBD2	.	CASLRAGDLSGANVLTF	TGCGCCAGCCTTAGAGCGGGGGACCTCTCTGGGGCCAACGTCCTGACTTTC
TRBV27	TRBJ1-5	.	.	CASTTREKIPTSRAQPQHF	TGTGCCAGCACGACCCGCGAAAAAATCCCCACGTCCAGGGCTCAGCCCCAGCATTTT
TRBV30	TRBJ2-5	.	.	CAWSVFWGGRETQYF	TGTGCCTGGAGTGTATTCTGGGGGGGGCGAGAGACCCAGTACTTC
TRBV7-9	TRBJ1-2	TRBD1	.	CASSFPGTALTF	TGTGCCAGCAGCTTCCCCGGGACAGCGCTCACCTTC
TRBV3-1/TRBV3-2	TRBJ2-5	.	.	CASSQGDTGLFETQYF	TGTGCCAGCAGCCAAGGGGATACGGGGTTATTCGAGACCCAGTACTTC
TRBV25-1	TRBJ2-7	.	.	CASRRGMDSSYEQYF	TGTGCCAGCAGGAGAGGTATGGACAGTTCCTACGAGCAGTACTTC
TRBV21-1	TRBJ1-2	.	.	CANYRANYGYTF	TGTGCCAACTACAGAGCTAACTATGGCTACACCTTC
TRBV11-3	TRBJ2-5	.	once	CASSFGTNSYQETQYF	TGTGCCAGCAGCTTCGGGACAAATAGCTACCAAGAGACCCAGTACTTC
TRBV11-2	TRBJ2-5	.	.	CASSLAPGRKTQYF	TGTGCCAGCAGCTTAGCTCCGGGGCGAAAGACCCAGTACTTC
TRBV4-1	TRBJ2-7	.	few	CASSQRVGARDFPYEQYF	TGCGCCAGCAGCCAAAGAGTCGGGGCGCGGGACTTTCCCTACGAGCAGTACTTC
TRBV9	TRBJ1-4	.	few	CASSVGIATNEKLFF	TGTGCCAGCAGCGTAGGCATAGCTACAAATGAAAAACTGTTTTTT
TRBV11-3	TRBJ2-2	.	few	CASSLRGARTGELFF	TGTGCCAGCAGCTTACGGGGGGCTCGGACCGGGGAGCTGTTTTTT
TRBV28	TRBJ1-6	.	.	CASSLGGGRSPLHF	TGTGCCAGCAGTTTGGGAGGGGGAAGATCACCCCTCCACTTT
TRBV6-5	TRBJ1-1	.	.	CASSYSPRITEAFF	TGTGCCAGCAGTTACTCACCCAGGATCACTGAAGCTTTCTTT
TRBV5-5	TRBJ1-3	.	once	CASSLVGTGNTIYF	TGTGCCAGCAGCTTGGTGGGTACTGGAAACACCATATATTTT
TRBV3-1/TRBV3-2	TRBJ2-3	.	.	CASRDAADTQYF	TGTGCCAGCAGAGACGCCGCAGATACGCAGTATTTT
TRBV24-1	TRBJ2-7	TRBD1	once	CATSDPTGGFYEQYF	TGTGCCACCAGTGACCCGACAGGGGGGTTCTACGAGCAGTACTTC
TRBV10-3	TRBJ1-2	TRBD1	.	CAIRGETGRAGYTF	TGTGCCATCAGGGGAGAGACAGGGCGGGCTGGCTACACCTTC
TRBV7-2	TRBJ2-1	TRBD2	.	CASSPGGGRFYEQFF	TGTGCCAGCAGCCCTGGAGGCGGGAGGTTCTATGAGCAGTTCTTC
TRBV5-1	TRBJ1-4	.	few	CASSLAPGTNEKLFF	TGCGCCAGCAGCTTGGCCCCGGGAACTAATGAAAAACTGTTTTTT
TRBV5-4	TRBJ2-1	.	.	CASSIGTANEQFF	TGTGCCAGCAGCATCGGGACCGCCAATGAGCAGTTCTTC
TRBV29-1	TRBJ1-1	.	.	CSVFEGTEAFF	TGCAGCGTTTTTGAGGGCACTGAAGCTTTCTTT
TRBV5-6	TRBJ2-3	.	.	CASSPGASTDTQYF	TGTGCCAGCAGCCCGGGAGCTAGCACAGATACGCAGTATTTT
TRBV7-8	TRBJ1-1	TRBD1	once	CASSSRGQVNTEAFF	TGTGCCAGCAGCTCTCGGGGACAGGTGAACACTGAAGCTTTCTTT
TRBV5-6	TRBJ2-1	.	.	CASSVPQGNEQFF	TGTGCCAGCAGCGTACCACAGGGCAATGAGCAGTTCTTC
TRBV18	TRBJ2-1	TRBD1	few	CASGTGGTRNNEQFF	TGTGCCAGCGGCACAGGGGGTACTAGGAACAATGAGCAGTTCTTC
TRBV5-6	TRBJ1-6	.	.	CASSRRGFYNSPLHF	TGTGCCAGCAGCCGCCGGGGTTTTTATAATTCACCCCTCCACTTT
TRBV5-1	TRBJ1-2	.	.	CASSLVGEGHGYTF	TGCGCCAGCAGCTTGGTTGGGGAGGGACATGGCTACACCTTC
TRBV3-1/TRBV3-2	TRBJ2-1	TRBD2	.	CASSRGTSGWGEQFF	TGTGCCAGCAGCCGAGGGACTAGCGGGTGGGGTGAGCAGTTCTTC
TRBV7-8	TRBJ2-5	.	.	CASSTRTQEETQYF	TGTGCCAGCAGCACCCGGACGCAGGAAGAGACCCAGTACTTC
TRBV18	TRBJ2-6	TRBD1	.	CASSPPGTGGPRGANVLTF	TGTGCCAGCTCACCACCAGGGACAGGGGGCCCCCGGGGGGCCAACGTCCTGACTTTC
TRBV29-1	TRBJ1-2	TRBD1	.	CSVLGQGAGYTF	TGCAGCGTTTTGGGACAGGGGGCTGGCTACACCTTC
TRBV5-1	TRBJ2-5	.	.	CASSFGSLVETQYF	TGCGCCAGCAGCTTTGGATCCTTGGTAGAGACCCAGTACTTC
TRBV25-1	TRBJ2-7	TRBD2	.	CASSGTSGPYEQYF	TGTGCCAGCAGCGGGACTAGCGGACCGTACGAGCAGTACTTC